The next 32 T cell receptor beta chains were all read from a single sample in a study of CD8+ T cells in alopecia areata. The authors extracted RNA and reverse transcribed it into cDNA as the sequencing template. Method: immunoSEQ multiplex PCR; TCRdb's copy keeps in-frame clones and lacks some. The sample contains more than 100,000 clones, less than 70% of which appear only once. Sequencing was carried out using CD4+ T cells sorted from blood. The origin of the receptors is a human donor in good health.

The genes are TRBV5-1 and TRBJ1-5; D perhaps matches TRBD1 (5 bases). V was pared by 0 bases and J by 3 bases, with 10 bases between. Germline V gives CDR1 SGHRS, CDR2 YFSETQ. The CDR3 has 15 amino acids. The CDR3 protein is CASSLVGGDNQPQHF. In nucleotides, the CDR3 is TGCGCCAGCAGCTTGGTCGGGGGTGACAATCAGCCCCAGCATTTT.

The rearrangement uses TRBV25-1 and TRBJ2-1; D perhaps matches TRBD1 (5 bases). This CDR3 spans 15 amino acids. Trimming cost V 7 bases and J 4 bases, with 17 bases left between them. Germline assignment: CDR1 MGHDK and CDR2 SYGVNS. CDR3 DNA: TGTGCCAGCACACAATCACAGGACCCTTACAATGAGCAGTTCTTC. This gives the protein CASTQSQDPYNEQFF.

The V call is TRBV2, the J call TRBJ2-2; a possible D gene is TRBD2 (6 bases). Germline values: CDR1 SNHLY, CDR2 FYNNEI. The germline V and J ends were trimmed by 7 bases and 4 bases, with 10 bases remaining between them. The CDR3 runs 13 residues. The chain's CDR3 is CASNPGLTGELFF. The CDR3 DNA reads as TGTGCCAGCAATCCGGGACTCACCGGGGAGCTGTTTTTT.

Only a few counts were recorded for this clone. CDR3 sequence reads: CAIRRGAATDTQYF. The CDR3 DNA follows: TGTGCCATCAGACGCGGGGCGGCCACAGATACGCAGTATTTT. The chain is built from TRBV10-3 and TRBJ2-3; D is possibly TRBD2 (6 bases). The CDR3 has 14 residues. Trimming took off 6 bases at V and 2 bases at J, with 12 bases between the two ends. CDR1 and CDR2 (germline): ENHRY, SYGVKD.

This clone was found a few times. In DNA, the CDR3 is TGTGCCAGCACGACAGGCGGGGAGACCCAGTACTTC. Its translation is CASTTGGETQYF. The V call is TRBV2, the J call TRBJ2-5; TRBD1 is a possible D gene (6 bases). In germline, CDR1 is SNHLY, CDR2 FYNNEI. The CDR3 is made up of 12 amino acids. Trimming cost V 7 bases and J 5 bases, with 11 bases left between them.

The CDR3 loop is CASSLQPRQTYEQYF. CDR3 coding DNA: TGTGCCAGCAGTTTACAGCCGAGACAGACCTACGAGCAGTACTTC. The chain is built from TRBV6-6 and TRBJ2-7, with a tentative D call TRBD1 (5 bases). The length of the CDR3 is 15 residues. V dropped 4 bases and J dropped 2 bases, with 15 bases sitting between them. Germline V lookup: CDR1 MNHNY, CDR2 SVGAGI (reference sequence).

There are a few counts of this clone. The rearrangement joins TRBV7-9 to TRBJ1-1, with a possible D match to TRBD1 (5 bases). This CDR3 contains 14 residues. Germline-derived CDR1 and CDR2 are SEHNR and FQNEAQ (reference sequence). Trimming left V 0 bases short and J 5 bases short, with 10 bases between. In DNA form, the CDR3 reads TGTGCCAGCAGCTTAGCATGGGGGAGGACTGAAGCTTTCTTT. It is translated as CASSLAWGRTEAFF. The entire variable domain, with the rest obtained from reference TRBV7-9 and TRBJ1-1, is as follows: DTGVSQNPRHKITKRGQNVTFRCDPISEHNRLYWYRQTLGQGPEFLTYFQNEAQLEKSRLLSDRFSAERPKGSFSTLEIQRTEQGDSAMYLCASSLAWGRTEAFFGQGTRLTVV.

This clone came up a few times. This chain uses TRBV4-2 with TRBJ1-2; D gene uncertain. Germline-derived CDR1 and CDR2 are LGHNA and YNFKEQ. The CDR3 spans 15 residues. Trimming stripped 5 bases from V and 3 bases from J, with 16 bases between. Here the CDR3 reads CASSFGVDPDYGYTF. The CDR3, as DNA: TGTGCCAGCAGCTTCGGGGTCGACCCGGACTATGGCTACACCTTC.

A word on this clone: Other DNA sequences in the sample encode the same CDR3. The rearrangement uses TRBV29-1 and TRBJ2-1; 8 bases agree with TRBD1. CDR3 length: 13 amino acids. V lost 4 bases, J lost 7 bases, and 6 bases stayed unmatched. CDR1 is SQVTM, CDR2 ANQGSEA, per germline. The CDR3 nucleotides are TGCAGCGTTGGTCGGACAGGGTCAAATGAGCAGTTCTTC. Residues: CSVGRTGSNEQFF.

This clone was picked up one time. V usage is TRBV9 and J usage is TRBJ2-5; 7 bases line up with TRBD2. The V and J ends lost 0 bases and 0 bases, in that order; junction bases with no gene match: 5. This CDR3 has 16 amino acids. Germline-derived CDR1 and CDR2 are SGDLS and YYNGEE. The CDR3 bases are TGTGCCAGCAGCGTAGGAGCTGGGACTAACCAAGAGACCCAGTACTTC. This encodes CASSVGAGTNQETQYF.

This chain connects TRBV2 to TRBJ2-1; TRBD1 might be the D (6 bases). Between the trimmed V and J ends, which lost 3 bases and 0 bases, there was a span of 9 bases. This CDR3 has 15 residues. The germline CDR1 and CDR2 sequences are SNHLY and FYNNEI. CDR3 nucleotide sequence: TGTGCCAGCAGTGATCAGGGGATCTCCTACAATGAGCAGTTCTTC. Translated, it gives CASSDQGISYNEQFF.

The DNA of the CDR3 is TGTGCCAGCAGCTTAGCCGGGACATCTGGGGCCAACGTCCTGACTTTC. Translated, it gives CASSLAGTSGANVLTF. The chain is built from TRBV7-2 and TRBJ2-6; D is possibly TRBD1 (6 bases). The V and J ends lost 0 bases and 1 base respectively, with 7 bases between them. The CDR3 loop spans 16 amino acids. Germline V gives CDR1 SGHTA, CDR2 FQGNSA.

The genes are TRBV7-9 and TRBJ1-4; a possible D gene is TRBD1 (5 bases). From germline, CDR1 is SEHNR and CDR2 FQNEAQ (reference sequence). Trimming shortened V by 5 bases and J by 6 bases, and 16 bases separated the two germline ends. The CDR3 is made up of 15 amino acids. The CDR3 nucleotides read TGTGCCAGCAGCATTAGCGGGATCAGGGATGAAAAACTGTTTTTT. This sequence encodes CASSISGIRDEKLFF.

This clone is a singleton in its sample. The chain combines TRBV4-3 with TRBJ2-3; perhaps D is TRBD1 or TRBD2 (6 bases each). From germline, CDR1 is LGHNA and CDR2 YSLEER. The CDR3 contains 15 residues. The germline V and J ends were trimmed by 4 bases and 2 bases, with 13 bases remaining between them. Written as DNA, the CDR3 is TGCGCCAGCAGCCCCGGGGGCCTCTCCACAGATACGCAGTATTTT. It encodes CASSPGGLSTDTQYF.

The chain is built from TRBV30 and TRBJ2-6; D remains unclear. The CDR3 length is 16 residues. The germline V and J ends were trimmed by 0 bases and 0 bases, with 9 bases remaining between them. Germline-derived CDR1 and CDR2 are GTSNPN and SVGIG (reference sequence). The CDR3 sequence: CAWSVRRSSGANVLTF. CDR3 nucleotide sequence: TGTGCCTGGAGTGTACGGCGGAGCTCTGGGGCCAACGTCCTGACTTTC.

The chain joins TRBV7-9 to TRBJ2-3; D remains ambiguous. The CDR3 is 12 amino acids. V gave up 8 bases and J gave up 4 bases, with 10 bases separating them. Germline values: CDR1 SEHNR, CDR2 FQNEAQ (reference sequence). CDR3 sequence: CASGQHPDTQYF. The CDR3 coding sequence is TGTGCCAGCGGCCAACACCCAGATACGCAGTATTTT.

V gene TRBV7-9 combines with J gene TRBJ1-6; D not certain. The CDR3 contains 12 residues. The V gene lost 5 bases and the J gene lost 14 bases, with 13 bases spanning the gap. Germline V gene sequence: CDR1 SEHNR, CDR2 FQNEAQ (reference sequence). CDR3 in amino acids: CASSLGPMALHF. DNA for the CDR3: TGTGCCAGCAGCCTAGGACCGATGGCCCTCCACTTT. The whole variable domain, remainder taken from reference TRBV7-9 and TRBJ1-6, is DTGVSQNPRHKITKRGQNVTFRCDPISEHNRLYWYRQTLGQGPEFLTYFQNEAQLEKSRLLSDRFSAERPKGSFSTLEIQRTEQGDSAMYLCASSLGPMALHFGNGTRLTVT.

This chain connects TRBV27 to TRBJ2-1; weak D call: TRBD1 (6 bases). Germline V gives CDR1 MNHEY, CDR2 SMNVEV (reference sequence). The CDR3 is 15 residues long. V lost 5 bases to trimming and J lost 5 bases, with 16 bases between them. The CDR3 reads CASSLIPPGDNEQFF. Written as DNA, the CDR3 is TGTGCCAGCAGTCTTATACCGCCAGGGGACAATGAGCAGTTCTTC.

This chain links TRBV7-8 with TRBJ1-6, with D hard to call. The CDR3 sequence is 12 residues long. V lost 1 base, J lost 9 bases, and 4 bases lay in between. Germline CDR1 reads SGHVS; CDR2 reads FQNEAQ. In DNA form, the CDR3 reads TGTGCCAGCAGCTTAGATTCTTCACCCCTCCACTTT. Its protein is CASSLDSSPLHF.

The chain joins TRBV15 to TRBJ1-5; D possibly corresponds to TRBD1 (6 bases). Germline CDR1 reads LNHNV; CDR2 reads YYDKDF (reference sequence). The V gene lost 3 bases and the J gene lost 4 bases, with 13 bases spanning the gap. The CDR3 is 15 amino acids. The CDR3 loop is CATSSRDTVNQPQHF. The CDR3 DNA reads TGTGCCACCAGCAGCCGGGACACCGTAAATCAGCCCCAGCATTTT.

The CDR3 loop reads CASTLEVSSYEQYF. The CDR3 DNA is TGTGCCAGCACCCTGGAGGTTAGCTCCTACGAGCAGTACTTC. The rearrangement links TRBV2 to TRBJ2-7; perhaps TRBD2 as D (5 bases). The CDR3 runs 14 residues. The V gene lost 7 bases and the J gene lost 0 bases, with 13 bases spanning the gap. Germline CDR1 is SNHLY and CDR2 is FYNNEI.

This clone was detected only a few times. V and J are TRBV2 and TRBJ1-3; no reliable D call. The CDR3 totals 15 residues. Germline values: CDR1 SNHLY, CDR2 FYNNEI. The V and J ends lost 1 base and 2 bases respectively, with 9 bases between them. Here the CDR3 DNA reads TGTGCCAGCAGTGAAGAAGTCAGCGCTGGAAACACCATATATTTT. It yields the protein CASSEEVSAGNTIYF.

The table lists this clone with a few counts. V usage is TRBV30 and J usage is TRBJ2-7, with 7 positions matching TRBD1. CDR3 size: 17 residues. CDR1 is GTSNPN, CDR2 SVGIG, per germline (reference sequence). J was trimmed by 0 bases and V by 2 bases; bases with no gene match: 13. The CDR3 spells CAWSRISGTAVSYEQYF. DNA of the CDR3: TGTGCCTGGAGTAGAATATCCGGGACAGCAGTCTCCTACGAGCAGTACTTC.

V usage is TRBV30 and J usage is TRBJ1-5, with D maybe TRBD1 (5 bases). Per the germline V gene, CDR1 is GTSNPN and CDR2 is SVGIG (reference sequence). V lost 4 bases and J lost 2, with 12 bases in between. This CDR3 has 14 residues. CDR3 in amino acids: CAWMPGNGNQPQHF. CDR3 sequence (DNA): TGTGCCTGGATGCCAGGGAATGGCAATCAGCCCCAGCATTTT.

The genes are TRBV6-5 and TRBJ1-5; 11 nucleotides align to TRBD1. Trimming removed 5 bases from V and 9 bases from J; junction bases left unmatched: 3. The CDR3 extends over 13 amino acids. Germline values: CDR1 MNHEY, CDR2 SVGAGI. The CDR3 sequence is CASSRDRGAPQHF. In DNA, the CDR3 is TGTGCCAGCAGTCGGGACAGGGGGGCGCCCCAGCATTTT.

V gene TRBV29-1 combines with J gene TRBJ1-2, with D possibly being TRBD1 (6 bases). Germline assignment: CDR1 SQVTM and CDR2 ANQGSEA. CDR3 length equals 13 residues. With 6 bases removed from V and 4 bases from J, the gap between germline ends came to 15 bases. The CDR3 region is CSVRTGISYGYTF. The CDR3 bases are TGCAGCGTCCGAACAGGGATCAGCTATGGCTACACCTTC. Complete variable domain (other parts from reference TRBV29-1 and TRBJ1-2): SAVISQKPSRDICQRGTSLTIQCQVDSQVTMMFWYRQQPGQSLTLIATANQGSEATYESGFVIDKFPISRPNLTFSTLTVSNMSPEDSSIYLCSVRTGISYGYTFGSGTRLTVV.

V usage is TRBV29-1 and J usage is TRBJ2-1, with D perhaps being TRBD1 or TRBD2 (5 bases each). Per germline, CDR1 SQVTM and CDR2 ANQGSEA. The V end lost 4 bases, the J end lost 15 bases, and 16 bases lay between the germline ends. The CDR3 runs to 11 residues. CDR3 sequence (DNA): TGCAGCGTTGTGGAAATCGGGGCGGGGTTCTTC. It encodes CSVVEIGAGFF.

The chain carries TRBV2 and TRBJ1-2, with 10 bases fitting TRBD1. The CDR3 extends over 13 amino acids. V trimming: 3 bases; J trimming: 7 bases; junction bases outside the gene matches: 2. The germline gives CDR1 SNHLY, CDR2 FYNNEI. CDR3 protein: CASSDDRGLGYTF. The DNA for the CDR3 is TGTGCCAGCAGTGACGACAGGGGGCTTGGCTACACCTTC.

This clone was observed a handful of times. The chain couples TRBV7-2 to TRBJ2-7, with 15 bases lining up with TRBD2. Per germline, CDR1 SGHTA and CDR2 FQGNSA. J was trimmed by 3 bases and V by 3 bases; bases with no gene match: 3. The CDR3 is made up of 16 amino acids. The CDR3 sequence: CASSFRGLAGGYEQYF. In DNA form, the CDR3 reads TGTGCCAGCAGCTTCCGGGGACTAGCGGGGGGCTACGAGCAGTACTTC.

J is TRBJ2-5 and V is TRBV6-5; 7 bases map to TRBD2. With 2 bases clipped from V and 1 base from J, the junction kept 4 bases outside the gene matches. CDR1 MNHEY and CDR2 SVGAGI come from the germline V gene. This CDR3 is built from 15 residues. CDR3 in amino acids: CASSYTSSGQETQYF. As DNA, the CDR3 is TGTGCCAGCAGTTACACGTCTAGCGGCCAAGAGACCCAGTACTTC.

This rearrangement joins TRBV2 to TRBJ2-1; possible D gene TRBD2, 5 bases. Trimming stripped 1 base from V and 4 bases from J, with 11 bases between. CDR3 length: 15 residues. The germline V gene has CDR1 SNHLY and CDR2 FYNNEI. As DNA, the CDR3 is TGTGCCAGCAGTGAAGAAGGAGGCCTATACAATGAGCAGTTCTTC. It translates to CASSEEGGLYNEQFF.

This chain links TRBV30 with TRBJ1-4; 7 bases agree with TRBD1. Trimming cost V 5 bases and J 4 bases; bases outside gene matches: 4. Germline assignment: CDR1 GTSNPN and CDR2 SVGIG (reference sequence). The CDR3 is 13 residues long. CDR3 in DNA: TGTGCCTGGGGAGGGGGCCATAATGAAAAACTGTTTTTT. The encoded protein is CAWGGGHNEKLFF.